The T cell receptor (beta chain) described here comes from a study of patients and donors after allogeneic stem cell transplantation. This clonotype was observed a single time. TCRdb analysed the RT-PCR reads with MiXCR anew, one entry per CDR3 protein. The sample has over 350,000 distinct CDR3 sequences, 16% seen once. Germline values: CDR1 SSHAT, CDR2 FNYEAQ (reference sequence). The CDR3 covers 20 residues. Trimming removed 2 bases from V and 2 bases from J; junction bases left unmatched: 11. Sample: blood, either unsorted or a sorted T cell fraction (not recorded which). J is TRBJ2-3 and V is TRBV7-7, with TRBD2 matching 15 bases. The source of this sequence is a human donor who was either an allogeneic HSCT recipient or a stem cell or donor lymphocyte infusion donor (not recorded which). It is not recorded whose cells these are; they may come from a transplant donor. The chain's CDR3 is CASSLHPGLAGGLNTDTQYF. The CDR3 nucleotides read TGTGCCAGCAGCTTACACCCGGGACTAGCGGGAGGACTTAACACAGATACGCAGTATTTT.